This T cell receptor beta chain appears in the sequencing data of a study of blood T cell repertoires in COVID-19. Study background: PBMCs, B-cell-depleted T cells, or T cells provided the cDNA or gDNA that made up the material.

This clone was seen a handful of times. TCRdb's copy holds only in-frame clones and misses some; the assay was immunoSEQ multiplex PCR. The sample shows 110,000 to 150,000 clones, approximately 87% of them seen only once. CDR3 size: 14 residues. CDR1 and CDR2 (germline): KGHSH, LQKENI. V lost 1 base and J lost 0, with 7 bases in between. The sequence was obtained from a woman between 35 and 50 years old with acute or convalescent COVID-19. Sample: peripheral blood. The chain is built from TRBV18 and TRBJ2-7; a weak D match, TRBD2 (5 bases). The DNA of the CDR3 is TGTGCCAGCTCACCACGAGGGCCCTCCTACGAGCAGTACTTC. Translating it yields CASSPRGPSYEQYF.